These T cell receptor beta chains were read from a single sample in a study of blood T cell repertoires in COVID-19. Measured with immunoSEQ multiplex PCR; TCRdb has only the in-frame clones, and not every one. This sample has fewer than 70,000 clones, with roughly nine tenths found just once. Sequences were obtained from peripheral blood. The receptors derive from a woman between 65 and 79 years old with active COVID-19. CDR3s include the opening cysteine and the closing phenylalanine or tryptophan. Fields, in order: D gene, clone size, J gene, V gene, CDR3 DNA, CDR3 protein. The D gene is left open where the match is weak. The size entry is marked missing in some rows and otherwise reads once, few, many or a size class.

.	few	TRBJ2-7	TRBV20-1	TGCAGTGCGCACAGTTCCTACGAGCAGTACTTC	CSAHSSYEQYF
TRBD1	.	TRBJ2-5	TRBV19	TGTGCCAGTACCCATACAGGGGGAAAAGAGACCCAGTACTTC	CASTHTGGKETQYF
.	.	TRBJ1-1	TRBV18	TGTGCCAGCTCACCCCGACAGGACACTGAAGCTTTCTTT	CASSPRQDTEAFF
TRBD2	.	TRBJ2-5	TRBV18	TGTGCCAGCTCGCAATACGGACTAGCGGGAGGGAGCGGGCAAGAGACCCAGTACTTC	CASSQYGLAGGSGQETQYF
TRBD1	.	TRBJ2-1	TRBV5-1	TGCGCCAGCAGCTTGGGGGGACAGGGGTACAATGAGCAGTTCTTC	CASSLGGQGYNEQFF
TRBD2	.	TRBJ2-5	TRBV9	TGTGCCAGCAGCCCGAGAGGGCTAGCGGGAGTACCGGAGACCCAGTACTTC	CASSPRGLAGVPETQYF
TRBD1	.	TRBJ1-1	TRBV7-9	TGTGCCAGCAGCTTAGGTAGGGACAGGGGGAACACTGAAGCTTTCTTT	CASSLGRDRGNTEAFF
.	.	TRBJ2-1	TRBV2	TGTGCCAGCAGTGAAGAGGTCGGGAGCTGGAAGTTTGAGCAGTTCTTC	CASSEEVGSWKFEQFF
.	.	TRBJ1-2	TRBV3-1/TRBV3-2	TGTGCCAGCAGCCCAAAGGAGGGGCCAAACTATGGCTACACCTTC	CASSPKEGPNYGYTF
.	.	TRBJ1-2	TRBV24-1	TGTGCCACCCGGGTGTCGTACTATGGCTACACCTTC	CATRVSYYGYTF
.	.	TRBJ2-3	TRBV2	TGTGCCAGCAGTGTAAGGGGGAATGGTGGCGCAGATACGCAGTATTTT	CASSVRGNGGADTQYF
.	.	TRBJ1-2	TRBV21-1	TGTGCCAGCAGCAAAGCGCTGGAAGGGGAAGGTGGAGGCTACACCTTC	CASSKALEGEGGGYTF
.	.	TRBJ2-5	TRBV5-1	TGCGCCAGCAGCTTGATCCCAGGGCATGGGGAGACCCAGTACTTC	CASSLIPGHGETQYF
.	.	TRBJ1-5	TRBV28	TGTGCCAGCAGATCGACAGATAATCAGCCCCAGCATTTT	CASRSTDNQPQHF
.	.	TRBJ2-1	TRBV2	TGTGCCAGCGTCCCTAGTAGAAATGAGCAGTTCTTC	CASVPSRNEQFF
.	.	TRBJ2-2	TRBV4-2	TGTGCCAGCAGCCGTATGGACTCTACGGACACCGGGGAGCTGTTTTTT	CASSRMDSTDTGELFF